This TCR beta chain was captured in a study of blood T cell repertoires in COVID-19. As for the study in general: The United States, Italy and Spain supplied acute and convalescent COVID-19 samples. PBMCs, B-cell-depleted T cells, or T cells provided the cDNA or gDNA that made up the material.

As handled by the study authors: Researchers report that nucleated cell counts were estimated from reference gene primer amplification. Data came from immunoSEQ multiplex PCR; TCRdb stores just in-frame clones and leaves some out. V and J calls and clone size are given by that table; D and trimming were obtained from the DNA. The table has about 59,000 clones, around 82% seen once; the top ten hold approximately 7%. Germline CDR1 reads SGHAT; CDR2 reads FQNNGV. This CDR3 is built from 16 residues. Trimming shortened V by 3 bases and J by 3 bases, and 14 bases separated the two germline ends. This receptor was identified in a man aged 60-69 years with acute or convalescent COVID-19. The specimen was peripheral blood. This rearrangement joins TRBV11-2 to TRBJ2-2; D may be TRBD2 (7 bases). Here the CDR3 reads CASSLWGGRDTGELFF. CDR3 in DNA: TGTGCCAGCAGCTTGTGGGGGGGCCGGGACACCGGGGAGCTGTTTTTT.